The 8 T cell receptor beta chains given below trace back to one sample, sequenced in a study of Graves' ophthalmopathy and Graves' hyperthyroidism. Amplified material comprised TCR beta CDR3 regions derived from RNA transcripts. Second-round multiplex PCR came after first-round RT-PCR with HTBI primers. TCRdb redid the calling of the multiplex PCR reads with MiXCR, one entry per CDR3 protein. Of about 220,000 distinct CDR3 sequences listed, about 22% are singletons. The sequenced material came from peripheral blood. These receptors came from a woman in her forties or fifties with Graves' ophthalmopathy.

Only a few counts were recorded for this clonotype. The genes are TRBV29-1 and TRBJ2-7, with D possibly being TRBD1 or TRBD2 (5 bases each). CDR1 SQVTM and CDR2 ANQGSEA come from the germline V gene. The V end was cut by 7 bases, the J end by 0 bases, with 13 bases between. CDR3 length: 13 residues. Here the CDR3 DNA reads TGCAGCGCTGGGGGTTTAAGCTCCTACGAGCAGTACTTC. Its protein product is CSAGGLSSYEQYF.

This clonotype was detected ten times or more. An end of the junction does not agree with germline; a read error may underlie this. The V gene is TRBV27, the J gene TRBJ2-5, with D uncertain. The CDR3 extends over 14 amino acids. Per germline, CDR1 MNHEY and CDR2 SMNVEV (reference sequence). Here the CDR3 reads CASSLSAKPRDVNF. CDR3 nucleotides: TGTGCCAGCAGTTTATCAGCCAAACCAAGAGATGTGAACTTC.

This clonotype appeared a few times. The chain joins TRBV12-3 or TRBV12-4 to TRBJ2-7, with 7 nucleotides matching TRBD2. The CDR3 loop spans 14 amino acids. V was clipped by 6 bases and J by 5 bases; unmatched bases: 10. In DNA form, the CDR3 reads TGTGCCAGCAGCTGGGGGGGGGTACGCGACGAGCAGTACTTC. Translating gives CASSWGGVRDEQYF.

This clonotype was seen ten or more times. V and J are TRBV30 and TRBJ1-1, with 9 bases that match TRBD1. Germline assignment: CDR1 GTSNPN and CDR2 SVGIG (reference sequence). The V segment lost 2 bases and the J segment 5 bases; nucleotides outside the gene matches: 3. The CDR3 loop spans 13 amino acids. The CDR3 region has the DNA TGTGCCTGGAGTACAGGGGGCAGGACTGAAGCTTTCTTT. This sequence encodes CAWSTGGRTEAFF.

This clonotype has a count of ten or more. This chain links TRBV9 with TRBJ2-5; tentatively, D is TRBD1 or TRBD2 (6 bases each). The germline V gene encodes CDR1 SGDLS and CDR2 YYNGEE. This CDR3 spans 15 amino acids. V was trimmed by 2 bases and J by 5 bases, leaving 16 bases between them. CDR3 protein: CASSVSSWGAETQYF. CDR3 DNA sequence: TGTGCCAGCAGCGTCAGTTCCTGGGGGGCCGAGACCCAGTACTTC. Together with reference TRBV9 and TRBJ2-5, the CDR3 gives the full variable domain: DSGVTQTPKHLITATGQRVTLRCSPRSGDLSVYWYQQSLDQGLQFLIQYYNGEERAKGNILERFSAQQFPDLHSELNLSSLELGDSALYFCASSVSSWGAETQYFGPGTRLLVL.

Note on this clonotype: A much larger clone is a single base away; this may be a read error. The chain is built from TRBV29-1 and TRBJ2-7, with 9 positions matching TRBD1. Unmatched junction bases numbered 3, after V lost 4 bases and J lost 2 bases. CDR1 and CDR2 from the germline V gene are SQVTM and ANQGSEA. The CDR3 runs 13 residues. The CDR3 region is CSVGQGDAYEQYF. The CDR3 DNA sequence: TGCAGCGTTGGACAGGGGGATGCCTACGAGCAGTACTTC.

The chain joins TRBV18 to TRBJ2-3; D may be TRBD1 or TRBD2 (5 bases each). Germline V gene lookup returns CDR1 KGHSH and CDR2 LQKENI. The V and J ends lost 3 bases and 4 bases respectively, with 14 bases between them. There are 15 residues in the CDR3. CDR3 DNA: TGTGCCAGCTCACCCGGGACGGCGATCGCAGATACGCAGTATTTT. Its translation: CASSPGTAIADTQYF.

Ten or more counts support this clonotype. This chain connects TRBV9 to TRBJ1-5, with unresolved D. Germline values: CDR1 SGDLS, CDR2 YYNGEE. The V gene lost 0 bases and the J gene lost 3 bases, with 10 bases spanning the gap. The CDR3 is 15 amino acids. The CDR3 nucleotides are TGTGCCAGCAGCGTAGGGCAGGAACACAATCAGCCCCAGCATTTT. The encoded protein is CASSVGQEHNQPQHF.